This TCR beta chain was sequenced in a study of T-cell reconstitution after alpha-beta-depleted transplantation in children listed by TCRdb under 2016. Turning to the overall study: Using TCR repertoire profiling, the study quantitatively followed how T-cell immune reconstitution unfolded in children after TCRalphabeta/CD19-depleted allogeneic hematopoietic cell transplantation. The full study reports these points: In some patients, high TCRbeta diversity at day 60 was attributed to recipient T cells and intrathymic progenitors that had survived conditioning. About two months after transplant, the apparently early recovery of alphabetaT-cell counts reportedly depended on just several hundred clones that had expanded rapidly and came from non-depleted graft cells. Over the following months the frequencies of hyperexpanded clones went down, and after one year T-cell counts and TCRbeta diversity were mostly credited to newly produced T cells.

A note on this clonotype: The specificity of this receptor is unknown. One base away there is no much larger clone; base qualities are not given.

The treatment or condition label, as the study defines it: allogeneic hematopoietic cell transplantation with graft depleted of TCRalphabeta T cells and CD19 B cells. The transplant recipients were children given TCRalphabeta/CD19-depleted allogeneic hematopoietic cell grafts. Receptor amplification or capture employed PCR. Data came from an Illumina HiSeq 2500. TCR libraries were prepared with molecular barcoding, using unique molecular identifiers to normalize TCRbeta repertoire quantification. The raw public data were reprocessed by TCRdb itself: fastp quality trimming at Q25, MiXCR clonotype calling, in-frame beta chains only. Every entry covers one CDR3 protein and lists the most common genes and DNA from its rows. The sample table shows 800,000 to 1,000,000 distinct CDR3 sequences, and less than 30% are seen once. Clones ranked in the top ten supply about 28% of the sample. The trim is 6 bases for V and 5 bases for J, with a gap of 19 bases between the germline ends. The CDR3 contains 15 residues, cysteine and phenylalanine counted. Here the CDR3 DNA is all that survives: 45 bases in frame from base 1.

This sample comprised PBMCs, mostly from graft donor cells, obtained 360 days after TCRalphabeta/CD19-depleted stem cell transplant. The rearrangement combines TRBV12-3 or TRBV12-4 with TRBJ1-1; 6 matching bases give a weak D call of TRBD1. This receptor was taken from a boy in the first two years of life who had a stem cell transplant for SCID, so the T cells may come from the graft donor. The CDR3 is CASRTGTKGGTEAFF. The DNA sequence reads TGTGCCAGCAGAACCGGGACAAAAGGAGGGACTGAAGCTTTCTTT.